Following are 21 T cell receptor beta chains from one sample sequenced in a study of T cell responses to AZD1222 COVID-19 vaccine. Method: immunoSEQ multiplex PCR; TCRdb's copy keeps in-frame clones and lacks some. Here the sample spans 110,000 or so clones, about 80% being singletons. The starting material was peripheral blood, obtained on day 0 of AZD1222 vaccination. The receptors shown here come from an adult in good health.

CDR3 sequence: CASSMRANYGYTF. The CDR3 DNA reads TGTGCCAGTAGTATGAGGGCTAACTATGGCTACACCTTC. The chain carries TRBV19 and TRBJ1-2; D gene ambiguous. The CDR3 totals 13 residues. Trimming took off 3 bases at V and 0 bases at J, with 5 bases between the two ends. Germline loops: CDR1 LNHDA, CDR2 SQIVND (reference sequence).

The V call is TRBV18, the J call TRBJ1-1; D is perhaps TRBD1 (5 bases). The germline CDR1 and CDR2 sequences are KGHSH and LQKENI. Between the trimmed V and J ends, which lost 6 bases and 2 bases, there was a span of 19 bases. The CDR3 totals 16 residues. CDR3 sequence reads: CASSVFTGPPNTEAFF. The CDR3 bases are TGTGCCAGCTCTGTGTTTACGGGACCACCAAACACTGAAGCTTTCTTT.

V and J are TRBV4-1 and TRBJ2-6; TRBD1 aligns across 8 bases. In germline, CDR1 is MGHRA, CDR2 YSYEKL. After removal of 1 base from V and 0 bases from J, the junction contained 5 bases not matched to a gene. This CDR3 is 18 amino acids long. The CDR3 sequence: CASSQGTGSPSGANVLTF. The CDR3 bases are TGCGCCAGCAGCCAAGGGACAGGGTCCCCCTCTGGGGCCAACGTCCTGACTTTC.

This chain joins TRBV5-6 and TRBJ1-1, with 7 bases identical to TRBD1. The CDR3 consists of 14 residues. The J segment lost 1 base and the V segment lost 4 bases, leaving 4 bases of the junction unmatched. CDR1 is SGHDT, CDR2 YYEEEE, per germline. CDR3 amino acids: CASSLDRRNTEAFF. The CDR3 nucleotides are TGTGCCAGCAGCCTGGACAGGCGGAACACTGAAGCTTTCTTT.

The chain links TRBV6-6 to TRBJ2-2; D perhaps matches TRBD1 (5 bases). Germline loops: CDR1 MNHNY, CDR2 SVGAGI (reference sequence). CDR3 size: 14 residues. Trimming removed 2 bases at V and 6 bases at J, with 10 bases between. CDR3 residues: CASSYIPGSGELFF. The CDR3, as DNA: TGTGCCAGCAGTTACATCCCAGGGTCCGGGGAGCTGTTTTTT.

The chain couples TRBV5-6 to TRBJ1-3, with unresolved D. CDR3 length equals 16 residues. Germline CDR1 reads SGHDT; CDR2 reads YYEEEE. The ends were cut back, 0 bases at V and 0 bases at J, with 10 bases in the middle. The DNA of the CDR3 is TGTGCCAGCAGCTTGGGTCCGGGTATCTCTGGAAACACCATATATTTT. Its translation: CASSLGPGISGNTIYF.

The chain employs TRBV5-4 and TRBJ1-1; a possible D gene is TRBD1 (6 bases). CDR1 and CDR2 from the germline V gene are SGHNT and YYREEE (reference sequence). The CDR3 consists of 14 residues. V was cut by 5 bases and J by 5 bases, with 16 bases left in between. CDR3 DNA sequence: TGTGCCAGCAGAATGACAGGTGGGGGGACTGAAGCTTTCTTT. This sequence encodes CASRMTGGGTEAFF.

The V gene is TRBV19, the J gene TRBJ1-2, with 8 bases identical to TRBD1. The CDR3 has 12 amino acids. V lost 9 bases to trimming and J lost 3 bases; unmatched junction nucleotides: 3. Germline loops: CDR1 LNHDA, CDR2 SQIVND (reference sequence). DNA of the CDR3: TGTGCCAGAACGGGACAGGACTATGGCTACACCTTC. Its translation: CARTGQDYGYTF.

V gene TRBV6-1 combines with J gene TRBJ2-7; D remains unclear. V lost 1 base to trimming and J lost 4 bases, with 11 bases between them. Germline V gene lookup returns CDR1 MNHNS and CDR2 SASEGT. The CDR3 has 14 residues. The CDR3 DNA reads as TGTGCCAGCAGTGAAGGTTTGGGAACTTACGAGCAGTACTTC. Protein product: CASSEGLGTYEQYF.

The chain recombines TRBV5-6 with TRBJ1-1; D unresolved. Germline loops: CDR1 SGHDT, CDR2 YYEEEE. The CDR3 totals 14 residues. The germline V and J ends were trimmed by 0 bases and 5 bases, with 11 bases remaining between them. CDR3: CASSLDRGWTEAFF. The CDR3 DNA reads TGTGCCAGCAGCTTGGACCGGGGTTGGACTGAAGCTTTCTTT.

The chain employs TRBV4-3 and TRBJ2-3; a possible D gene is TRBD1 (5 bases). The V gene lost 0 bases and the J gene lost 0 bases, with 19 bases spanning the gap. The CDR3 sequence is 19 residues long. The V gene's germline CDR1 is LGHNA and CDR2 YSLEER. In DNA, the CDR3 is TGCGCCAGCAGCCAAGAATCTCGTGGGGCAACCCACAGCACAGATACGCAGTATTTT. It yields the protein CASSQESRGATHSTDTQYF.

The chain is built from TRBV7-2 and TRBJ1-2, with TRBD1 as a possible D gene (5 bases). Per germline, CDR1 SGHTA and CDR2 FQGNSA. V was cut by 5 bases and J by 4 bases, with 11 bases left in between. The CDR3 is made up of 13 amino acids. As DNA, the CDR3 is TGTGCCAGCAGCGTCGGGACGGGCTATGGCTACACCTTC. This codes for CASSVGTGYGYTF.

The rearrangement uses TRBV29-1 and TRBJ1-3; D is unresolved. The V end lost 4 bases, the J end lost 4 bases, and 8 bases lay between the germline ends. Germline CDR1 SQVTM, CDR2 ANQGSEA. The CDR3 consists of 12 residues. CDR3 residues: CSVAEGGNTIYF. The CDR3 DNA reads as TGCAGCGTTGCTGAAGGGGGAAACACCATATATTTT.

This clone has just a few counts. The rearrangement uses TRBV7-8 and TRBJ2-7; D gene ambiguous. Germline V CDR1 and CDR2: SGHVS, FQNEAQ. The V end was cut by 5 bases, the J end by 2 bases, with 7 bases between. The CDR3 totals 12 residues. The CDR3 DNA is TGTGCCAGCAGCCACGTTGCCTACGAGCAGTACTTC. This sequence encodes CASSHVAYEQYF. Together with reference TRBV7-8 and TRBJ2-7, the CDR3 gives the full variable domain: GAGVSQSPRYKVAKRGQDVALRCDPISGHVSLFWYQQALGQGPEFLTYFQNEAQLDKSGLPSDRFFAERPEGSVSTLKIQRTQQEDSAVYLCASSHVAYEQYFGPGTRLTVT.

This chain joins TRBV21-1 and TRBJ1-1. TRBV21-1 constitutes a pseudogene. The CDR3 has 16 amino acids. Written as DNA, the CDR3 is TGTGCCAGCAGCCTCTCCCGAGCCGGGATGGTTCCTGAAGCTTTCTTT. Its translation: CASSLSRAGMVPEAFF.

The chain joins TRBV15 to TRBJ1-2, with 7 bases that match TRBD1. The CDR3 runs to 15 residues. Trimming cost V 0 bases and J 2 bases; bases outside gene matches: 3. CDR1 is LNHNV and CDR2 is YYDKDF in the germline V gene (reference sequence). This CDR3 is CATSRDRGLNYGYTF. For the CDR3, the DNA is TGTGCCACCAGCAGAGACAGGGGGTTGAACTATGGCTACACCTTC.

J is TRBJ2-5 and V is TRBV6-1; 9 bases fit TRBD2. Trimming cost V 3 bases and J 3 bases; bases outside gene matches: 2. The CDR3 covers 14 residues. CDR1 MNHNS and CDR2 SASEGT come from the germline V gene. The CDR3 region has the DNA TGTGCCAGCAGTGACGAGCGGGGGGAAGAGACCCAGTACTTC. Translation gives CASSDERGEETQYF.

The V and J genes are TRBV5-6 and TRBJ2-2, with TRBD1 matching over 7 bases. The CDR3 is made up of 15 amino acids. V was clipped by 4 bases and J by 5 bases; unmatched bases: 8. Germline CDR1 SGHDT, CDR2 YYEEEE. The CDR3 sequence is CASSVGQSRTGELFF. The CDR3 DNA reads as TGTGCCAGCAGCGTGGGACAGAGTCGAACCGGGGAGCTGTTTTTT.

This rearrangement joins TRBV20-1 to TRBJ1-4; D gene uncertain. The CDR3 runs 11 residues. Deletions cut 1 base from V and 7 bases from J, with 4 bases between. In germline, CDR1 is DFQATT, CDR2 SNEGSKA (reference sequence). CDR3 loop: CSARGVEKLFF. The CDR3 DNA is TGCAGTGCTAGAGGGGTTGAAAAACTGTTTTTT.

The chain employs TRBV24-1 and TRBJ2-3, with TRBD2 matching 8 bases. This CDR3 comprises 17 residues. The V gene's germline CDR1 is KGHDR and CDR2 SFDVKD. V dropped 10 bases and J dropped 1; count of bases not matched to a gene: 15. The CDR3 DNA is TGTGCCACATCGGGGGGGTCGTCGGATGCCCGCACAGATACGCAGTATTTT. This sequence encodes CATSGGSSDARTDTQYF.

This clone counts as medium-sized. J is TRBJ2-1 and V is TRBV7-9; 9 nucleotides line up with TRBD1. The CDR3 is made up of 15 amino acids. Germline-derived CDR1 and CDR2 are SEHNR and FQNEAQ (reference sequence). Unmatched junction bases numbered 5, after V lost 5 bases and J lost 3 bases. The CDR3 nucleotides are TGTGCCAGCAGCCAGCAGGACAGGGGCTACAATGAGCAGTTCTTC. It translates to CASSQQDRGYNEQFF.